Shown below are 24 T cell receptor beta chains from a single sample sequenced in a study of blood T cell repertoires in COVID-19. Some clones are missing from TCRdb's copy, which holds only in-frame ones; the method was immunoSEQ multiplex PCR. This sample yields around 260,000 clones, of which around nine tenths are seen a single time; 0.7% to 0.9% belongs to the top ten. Input material: peripheral blood. All receptors come from a man aged 25-45 years with acute or convalescent COVID-19.

A single count supports this clone. Other DNA sequences in the sample encode the same CDR3. V and J are TRBV7-9 and TRBJ1-6, with D possibly TRBD1 on 6 matching bases. Germline CDR1 and CDR2: SEHNR and FQNEAQ (reference sequence). The length of the CDR3 is 13 residues. V was pared by 2 bases and J by 7 bases, with 6 bases between. CDR3 DNA sequence: TGTGCCAGCAGCTTAACAGGGAATTCACCCCTCCACTTT. This codes for CASSLTGNSPLHF.

The chain uses TRBV11-1 and TRBJ2-1; D remains unclear. The V gene's germline CDR1 is SGHAT and CDR2 FQDESV (reference sequence). CDR3 length: 11 residues. The V gene lost 5 bases and the J gene lost 6 bases, with 5 bases spanning the gap. CDR3 nucleotides: TGTGCCAGCAGCCTCAGCAATGAGCAGTTCTTC. Translation: CASSLSNEQFF.

The V and J genes are TRBV5-1 and TRBJ2-2; a weak D match, TRBD1 (6 bases). V was trimmed by 0 bases and J by 6 bases, leaving 12 bases between them. CDR1 and CDR2 from the germline V gene are SGHRS and YFSETQ. This CDR3 region has 15 residues. The CDR3 bases are TGCGCCAGCAGCTTGGGAACAGGGTCCCCCGGGGAGCTGTTTTTT. Amino acids: CASSLGTGSPGELFF.

The chain uses TRBV2 and TRBJ1-6, with D unclear. CDR1 is SNHLY and CDR2 is FYNNEI in the germline V gene. This CDR3 contains 14 residues. Trimming removed 7 bases at V and 6 bases at J, with 13 bases between. DNA for the CDR3: TGTGCCAGCATTGATTCCCTACCTAATTCACCCCTCCACTTT. Translated: CASIDSLPNSPLHF.

This chain uses TRBV6-5 with TRBJ1-3; D remains unclear. V lost 8 bases and J 0 bases, leaving 11 bases between the germline ends. Germline V gene sequence: CDR1 MNHEY, CDR2 SVGAGI. The CDR3 sequence is 14 residues long. CDR3 coding DNA: TGTGCCAGCGGAACCCGAGGCTCTGGAAACACCATATATTTT. This codes for CASGTRGSGNTIYF.

This clone was observed once. V gene TRBV11-2 combines with J gene TRBJ1-2; a weak D match, TRBD1 (5 bases). Germline V gene sequence: CDR1 SGHAT, CDR2 FQNNGV. The CDR3 is 13 residues long. V lost 5 bases, J lost 5 bases, and 12 bases lay in between. The CDR3 DNA follows: TGTGCCAGCAGCCTAACGGACACTTATGGCTACACCTTC. Translated: CASSLTDTYGYTF.

The chain combines TRBV10-3 with TRBJ1-1, with 8 bases identical to TRBD1. The CDR3 consists of 13 residues. The junction had 6 bases not matched to a gene; V was cut back by 10 bases and J by 2 bases. In germline, CDR1 is ENHRY, CDR2 SYGVKD. DNA for the CDR3: TGTGCCACCGGACAGGGTCATAACACTGAAGCTTTCTTT. It encodes CATGQGHNTEAFF.

This sequence joins TRBV2 and TRBJ2-5, with TRBD2 matching 13 bases. V lost 5 bases to trimming and J lost 4 bases; unmatched junction nucleotides: 4. The CDR3 is made up of 15 amino acids. Germline CDR1 reads SNHLY; CDR2 reads FYNNEI. The CDR3 DNA sequence: TGTGCCAGCAGTACTAGCGGGGGGGCATCAGAGACCCAGTACTTC. It yields the protein CASSTSGGASETQYF.

The rearrangement links TRBV6-6 to TRBJ2-7; 7 bases fit TRBD1. The CDR3 covers 14 residues. Germline V gene sequence: CDR1 MNHNY, CDR2 SVGAGI (reference sequence). Trimming took 6 bases from V and 1 from J; bases not matched to a gene: 6. The CDR3 nucleotides are TGTGCCAGCAGGAAATGGGACAGATCCTACGAGCAGTACTTC. Translated, it gives CASRKWDRSYEQYF.

This clone was recorded only once. The chain couples TRBV7-9 to TRBJ2-7; 9 nucleotides align to TRBD1. The CDR3 runs to 15 residues. Trimming took 1 base from V and 6 from J; bases not matched to a gene: 7. Looked up from germline, CDR1 is SEHNR and CDR2 is FQNEAQ (reference sequence). CDR3 sequence (DNA): TGTGCCAGCAGCTTAGTTGGGACAGGGACGGGCGAGCAGTACTTC. Translated: CASSLVGTGTGEQYF.

This rearrangement joins TRBV7-3 to TRBJ2-1; 8 bases agree with TRBD2. Germline V CDR1 and CDR2: SGHTA, FQGTGA. CDR3 length: 14 residues. V trimming: 5 bases; J trimming: 13 bases; junction bases outside the gene matches: 13. Here the CDR3 reads CASSRDTTGTRQFF. The CDR3 DNA follows: TGTGCCAGCAGCCGAGATACAACCGGGACTAGACAGTTCTTC. Variable domain in full (rest from reference TRBV7-3 and TRBJ2-1): GAGVSQTPSNKVTEKGKYVELRCDPISGHTALYWYRQSLGQGPEFLIYFQGTGAADDSGLPNDRFFAVRPEGSVSTLKIQRTERGDSAVYLCASSRDTTGTRQFFGPGTRLTVL.

CDR3 nucleotide sequence: TGCAGCGTACAGGGGCTGAGCAATGAGCAGTTCTTC. As protein: CSVQGLSNEQFF. V and J are TRBV29-1 and TRBJ2-1, with TRBD1 matching 7 bases. The length of the CDR3 is 12 residues. J gave up 6 bases and V 6 bases, and 5 bases lay outside the gene matches. The germline CDR1 and CDR2 sequences are SQVTM and ANQGSEA.

This clone has at least ten counts. This sample includes further DNA sequences coding for the same CDR3. This sequence joins TRBV20-1 and TRBJ2-7; D is unresolved. Trimming took 0 bases from V and 6 from J, leaving 6 bases between them. The CDR3 extends over 11 amino acids. CDR1 and CDR2 (germline): DFQATT, SNEGSKA (reference sequence). For the CDR3, the DNA is TGCAGTGCTAGAGAGGAGCGCGAGCAGTACTTC. Translated: CSAREEREQYF.

The chain couples TRBV7-9 to TRBJ1-2, with a weak D call TRBD1 (6 bases). V was trimmed by 5 bases and J by 6 bases, leaving 19 bases between them. Germline V CDR1 and CDR2: SEHNR, FQNEAQ (reference sequence). CDR3 length: 15 residues. In nucleotides, the CDR3 is TGTGCCAGCAGCCAGGAAAGAAGGGACATCCATGGCTACACCTTC. Amino acids: CASSQERRDIHGYTF.

This clone was found once. The J gene is TRBJ2-7, the V gene TRBV5-4; 7 nucleotides align to TRBD1. The J segment lost 0 bases and the V segment lost 3 bases, leaving 3 bases of the junction unmatched. CDR1 SGHNT and CDR2 YYREEE come from the germline V gene (reference sequence). The CDR3 is made up of 14 amino acids. CDR3 in DNA: TGTGCCAGCAGCTCCGGGACAGCCTCCTACGAGCAGTACTTC. Residues: CASSSGTASYEQYF. Full variable domain (outside the CDR3, taken from reference TRBV5-4 and TRBJ2-7): ETGVTQSPTHLIKTRGQQVTLRCSSQSGHNTVSWYQQALGQGPQFIFQYYREEENGRGNFPPRFSGLQFPNYSSELNVNALELDDSALYLCASSSGTASYEQYFGPGTRLTVT.

CDR3 sequence (DNA): TGTGCCAGCAATGCAGGGGGTTTCGCCGGGGAGCTGTTTTTT. Translation gives CASNAGGFAGELFF. The gene calls are TRBV7-3 and TRBJ2-2; 7 bases map to TRBD1. The CDR3 is made up of 14 amino acids. Germline assignment: CDR1 SGHTA and CDR2 FQGTGA. After removal of 7 bases from V and 6 bases from J, the junction contained 8 bases not matched to a gene.

V and J are TRBV27 and TRBJ2-2; tentative D call: TRBD1 (6 bases). Trimming shortened V by 1 base and J by 2 bases, and 14 bases separated the two germline ends. Germline lookup yields CDR1 MNHEY and CDR2 SMNVEV (reference sequence). CDR3 length equals 17 residues. CDR3 DNA sequence: TGTGCCAGCAGTTTATTATTTGGACAGATCAACACCGGGGAGCTGTTTTTT. This encodes CASSLLFGQINTGELFF.

The V call is TRBV28, the J call TRBJ1-2; D might be TRBD1 (6 bases). V was cut by 2 bases and J by 6 bases, with 10 bases left in between. CDR1 is MDHEN and CDR2 is SYDVKM in the germline V gene. The CDR3 totals 13 residues. CDR3 residues: CASSLPGVDGYTF. CDR3 nucleotides: TGTGCCAGCAGTTTACCAGGGGTCGATGGCTACACCTTC.

The chain recombines TRBV5-1 with TRBJ2-3; 10 bases are a match to TRBD1. Germline CDR1 and CDR2: SGHRS and YFSETQ. V lost 8 bases to trimming and J lost 5 bases; unmatched junction nucleotides: 5. This CDR3 has 13 amino acids. CDR3 coding DNA: TGCGCCAGTTCCGGGACAGGGGTAGATACGCAGTATTTT. It specifies CASSGTGVDTQYF.

The J gene is TRBJ2-3, the V gene TRBV27; no clear D. CDR3 size: 14 residues. The germline V and J ends were trimmed by 7 bases and 5 bases, with 16 bases remaining between them. Germline CDR1 and CDR2: MNHEY and SMNVEV (reference sequence). CDR3 sequence: CASTISPFGDTQYF. CDR3 sequence (DNA): TGTGCCAGCACGATATCTCCGTTCGGAGATACGCAGTATTTT.

The gene calls are TRBV7-9 and TRBJ2-7; D remains unclear. The CDR3 consists of 13 residues. Germline V gene sequence: CDR1 SEHNR, CDR2 FQNEAQ (reference sequence). The germline V and J ends were trimmed by 0 bases and 0 bases, with 3 bases remaining between them. CDR3 sequence (DNA): TGTGCCAGCAGCTTAGCAGCCTCCTACGAGCAGTACTTC. It yields the protein CASSLAASYEQYF.

V gene TRBV7-2 combines with J gene TRBJ1-5; perhaps TRBD1 as D (6 bases). The length of the CDR3 is 15 residues. The germline V gene encodes CDR1 SGHTA and CDR2 FQGNSA. V gave up 1 base and J gave up 2 bases, with 9 bases separating them. The CDR3 coding sequence is TGTGCCAGCAGCTTAGATTCAGGGGGCAATCAGCCCCAGCATTTT. Amino acid sequence: CASSLDSGGNQPQHF.

The chain uses TRBV29-1 and TRBJ2-5, with D possibly matching TRBD1 (6 bases). Germline assignment: CDR1 SQVTM and CDR2 ANQGSEA. CDR3 length: 12 residues. The V and J ends lost 4 bases and 4 bases respectively, with 10 bases between them. This chain's CDR3 is CSVGVRGETQYF. The DNA of the CDR3 is TGCAGCGTTGGGGTCAGGGGAGAGACCCAGTACTTC.

V gene TRBV5-1 combines with J gene TRBJ2-1; 7 positions match TRBD2. J gave up 7 bases and V 2 bases, and 3 bases lay outside the gene matches. Germline CDR1 reads SGHRS; CDR2 reads YFSETQ. CDR3 length: 13 amino acids. CDR3 loop: CASSLTSVNEQFF. DNA of the CDR3: TGCGCCAGCAGCTTAACTAGCGTTAATGAGCAGTTCTTC.